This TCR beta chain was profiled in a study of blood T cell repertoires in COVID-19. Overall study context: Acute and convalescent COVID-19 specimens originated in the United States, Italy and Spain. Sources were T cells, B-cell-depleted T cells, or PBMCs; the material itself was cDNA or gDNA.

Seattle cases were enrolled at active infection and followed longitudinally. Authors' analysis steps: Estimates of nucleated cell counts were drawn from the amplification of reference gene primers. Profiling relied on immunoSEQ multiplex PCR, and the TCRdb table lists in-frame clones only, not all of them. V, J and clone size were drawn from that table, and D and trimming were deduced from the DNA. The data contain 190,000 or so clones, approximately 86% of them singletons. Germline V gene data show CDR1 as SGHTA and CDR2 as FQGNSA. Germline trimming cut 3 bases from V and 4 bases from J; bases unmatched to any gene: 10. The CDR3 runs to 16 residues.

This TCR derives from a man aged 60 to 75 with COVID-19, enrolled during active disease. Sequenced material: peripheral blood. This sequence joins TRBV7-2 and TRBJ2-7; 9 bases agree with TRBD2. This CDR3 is CASSFSPGLAFYEQYF. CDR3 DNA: TGTGCCAGCAGCTTCTCCCCGGGACTAGCTTTTTACGAGCAGTACTTC.